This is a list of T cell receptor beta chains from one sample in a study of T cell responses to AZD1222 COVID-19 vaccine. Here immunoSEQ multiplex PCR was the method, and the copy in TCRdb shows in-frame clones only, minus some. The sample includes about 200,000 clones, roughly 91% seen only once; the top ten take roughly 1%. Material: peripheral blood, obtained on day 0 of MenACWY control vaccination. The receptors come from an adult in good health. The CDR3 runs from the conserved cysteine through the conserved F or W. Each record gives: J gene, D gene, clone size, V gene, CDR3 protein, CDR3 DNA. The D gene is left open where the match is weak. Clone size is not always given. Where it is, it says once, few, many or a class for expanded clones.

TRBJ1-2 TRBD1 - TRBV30 CAWSMPGQGLGYGYTF TGTGCCTGGAGTATGCCGGGACAGGGTTTAGGCTATGGCTACACCTTC
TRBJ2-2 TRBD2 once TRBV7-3 CASSLVSGGRGELFF TGTGCCAGCAGCTTAGTCAGCGGGGGCCGCGGGGAGCTGTTTTTT
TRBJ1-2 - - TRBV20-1 CSLIGRNGYTF TGCAGTCTAATAGGTCGTAATGGCTACACCTTC
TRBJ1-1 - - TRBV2 CASSLNRERNTEAFF TGTGCCAGCAGTCTCAACAGGGAGAGGAACACTGAAGCTTTCTTT
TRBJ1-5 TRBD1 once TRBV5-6 CASSFTGVNQPQHF TGTGCCAGCAGCTTCACAGGGGTTAATCAGCCCCAGCATTTT
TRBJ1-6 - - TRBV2 CASNGLPDSPLHF TGTGCCAGCAACGGGCTACCTGATTCACCCCTCCACTTT
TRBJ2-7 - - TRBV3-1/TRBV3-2 CASSQAGTSYEQYF TGTGCCAGCAGCCAAGCAGGGACATCCTACGAGCAGTACTTC
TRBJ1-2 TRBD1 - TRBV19 CASSDRDYGYTF TGTGCCAGTAGTGACAGGGACTATGGCTACACCTTC
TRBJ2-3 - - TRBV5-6 CASSLNGRAQYF TGTGCCAGCAGTTTGAACGGAAGAGCGCAGTATTTT
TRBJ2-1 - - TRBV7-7 CASSRVAGSNEQFF TGTGCTAGCAGCCGGGTGGCGGGGAGCAATGAGCAGTTCTTC
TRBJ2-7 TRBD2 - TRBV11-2 CASSSVGTGLWEQYF TGTGCCAGCAGCTCAGTCGGGACGGGACTATGGGAGCAGTACTTC
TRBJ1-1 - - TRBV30 CAWSVRWEAFF TGTGCCTGGAGTGTAAGGTGGGAAGCTTTCTTT
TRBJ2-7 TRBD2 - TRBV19 CASSTLRGGYEQYF TGTGCCAGTAGTACACTGCGGGGGGGATACGAGCAGTACTTC
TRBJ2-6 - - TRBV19 CASSISKGGSGANVLTF TGTGCCAGTAGTATTTCTAAGGGGGGCTCTGGGGCCAACGTCCTGACTTTC
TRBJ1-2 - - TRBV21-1 CASSKVGPRSRGYYYGYTF TGTGCCAGCAGCAAAGTGGGGCCGAGGTCGAGGGGTTACTACTATGGCTACACCTTC
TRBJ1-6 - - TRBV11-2 CASSPRGLSNSPLHF TGTGCCAGCAGCCCCCGGGGGCTCTCCAATTCACCCCTCCACTTT